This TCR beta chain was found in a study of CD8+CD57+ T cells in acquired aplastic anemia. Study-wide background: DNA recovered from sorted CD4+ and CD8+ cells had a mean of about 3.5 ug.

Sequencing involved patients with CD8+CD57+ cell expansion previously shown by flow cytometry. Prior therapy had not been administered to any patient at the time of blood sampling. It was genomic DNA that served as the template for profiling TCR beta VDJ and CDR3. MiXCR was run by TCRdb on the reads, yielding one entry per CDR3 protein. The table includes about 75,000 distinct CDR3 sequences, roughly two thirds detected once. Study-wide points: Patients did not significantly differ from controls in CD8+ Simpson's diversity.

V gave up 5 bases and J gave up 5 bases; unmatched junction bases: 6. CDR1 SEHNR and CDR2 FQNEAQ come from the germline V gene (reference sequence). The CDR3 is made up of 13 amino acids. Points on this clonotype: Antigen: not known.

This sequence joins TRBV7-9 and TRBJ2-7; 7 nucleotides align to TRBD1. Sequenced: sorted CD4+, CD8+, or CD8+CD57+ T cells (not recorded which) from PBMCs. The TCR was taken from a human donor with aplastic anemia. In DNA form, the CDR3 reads TGTGCCAGCAGCCCATTGGACAGGCACGAGCAGTACTTC. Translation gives CASSPLDRHEQYF. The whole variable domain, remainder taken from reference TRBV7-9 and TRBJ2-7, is DTGVSQNPRHKITKRGQNVTFRCDPISEHNRLYWYRQTLGQGPEFLTYFQNEAQLEKSRLLSDRFSAERPKGSFSTLEIQRTEQGDSAMYLCASSPLDRHEQYFGPGTRLTVT.